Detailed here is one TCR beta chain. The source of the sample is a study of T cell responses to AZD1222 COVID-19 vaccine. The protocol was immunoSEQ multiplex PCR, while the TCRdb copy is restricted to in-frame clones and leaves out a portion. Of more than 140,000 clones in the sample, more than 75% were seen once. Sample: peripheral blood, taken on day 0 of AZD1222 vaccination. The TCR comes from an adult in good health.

The CDR3, as DNA: TGTGCCAGCAGACGGTATAGCAATCAGCCCCAGCATTTT. As protein: CASRRYSNQPQHF. The genes are TRBV28 and TRBJ1-5; D is ambiguous. This CDR3 spans 13 amino acids. V was pared by 6 bases and J by 0 bases, with 6 bases between. The germline gives CDR1 MDHEN, CDR2 SYDVKM.